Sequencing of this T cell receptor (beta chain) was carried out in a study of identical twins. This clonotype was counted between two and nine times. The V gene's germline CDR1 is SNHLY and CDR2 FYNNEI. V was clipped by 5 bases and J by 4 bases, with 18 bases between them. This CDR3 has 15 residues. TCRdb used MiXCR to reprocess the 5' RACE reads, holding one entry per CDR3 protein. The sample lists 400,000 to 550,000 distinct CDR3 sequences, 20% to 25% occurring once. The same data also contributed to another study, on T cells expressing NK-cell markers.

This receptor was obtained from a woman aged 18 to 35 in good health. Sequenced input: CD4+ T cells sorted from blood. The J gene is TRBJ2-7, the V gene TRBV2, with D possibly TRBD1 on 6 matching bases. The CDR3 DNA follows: TGTGCCAGCAGTAGCGACCGGGACACCAAATACGAGCAGTACTTC. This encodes CASSSDRDTKYEQYF.